This passage covers 25 T cell receptor beta chains from one sample sequenced in a study of T cells in severe cutaneous drug reactions. Sequenced patients had Stevens-Johnson syndrome or toxic epidermal necrolysis caused by carbamazepine. The iRepertoire multiplex PCR system with TCR subtype-specific primers built both bulk and single-cell libraries. From the multiplex PCR reads, TCRdb lists one entry per CDR3 protein and no DNA. Its listing shows over a thousand distinct CDR3 sequences. Specimen: PBMCs. These receptors were obtained from a human donor with Stevens-Johnson syndrome, a severe cutaneous drug reaction.

By frequency, this clonotype registers large. This rearrangement joins TRBV6-1 to TRBJ1-1; TCRdb returns TRBD1, unconfirmable since there is no DNA. CDR1 is MNHNS and CDR2 is SASEGT in the germline V gene. The CDR3 has 14 amino acids. CDR3: CASLQGAFATEAFF.

Judged by frequency, this clonotype is large. This chain links TRBV25-1 with TRBJ2-5; TCRdb selects TRBD2, and the lack of DNA leaves this call unchecked. Germline loops: CDR1 MGHDK, CDR2 SYGVNS. The CDR3 loop spans 15 amino acids. CDR3: CASGPIAGEGETQYF.

This clonotype is medium-sized by frequency. The chain links TRBV4-1 to TRBJ2-7. CDR3 length equals 14 residues. From germline, CDR1 is MGHRA and CDR2 YSYEKL. This CDR3 is CASSQAPGFYEQYF.

This clonotype is called medium-sized based on its frequency. V and J are TRBV6-1 and TRBJ2-5; absent DNA, TCRdb's TRBD2 call cannot be checked. Germline CDR1 MNHNS, CDR2 SASEGT. The CDR3 loop spans 16 amino acids. The CDR3 sequence is CASRKLAGGNQETQYF.

This clonotype registers medium-sized by frequency. The J gene is TRBJ1-1, the V gene TRBV3-1; checking the TCRdb D call of TRBD1 is not possible without DNA. Germline CDR1 LGHDT, CDR2 YNNKEL (reference sequence). This CDR3 comprises 16 residues. CDR3 amino acids: CASSQDKHRMNTEAFF.

This clonotype is deemed medium-sized by its frequency. V is TRBV7-3 and J is TRBJ1-1. CDR1 SGHTA and CDR2 FQGTGA come from the germline V gene. This CDR3 has 14 residues. CDR3 in amino acids: CASSLTNGDGEAFF.

Judged by frequency, this clonotype is medium-sized. This chain connects TRBV15 to TRBJ1-1; the D call of TRBD1 rests on TCRdb alone, since no DNA is present to check it. This CDR3 contains 15 residues. Per germline, CDR1 LNHNV and CDR2 YYDKDF (reference sequence). The CDR3 loop reads CATSRDRGLNTEAFF. Looking up the rest from reference TRBV15 and TRBJ1-1 gives the full variable domain: DAMVIQNPRYQVTQFGKPVTLSCSQTLNHNVMYWYQQKSSQAPKLLFHYYDKDFNNEADTPDNFQSRRPNTSFCFLDIRSPGLGDTAMYLCATSRDRGLNTEAFFGQGTRLTVV.

This clonotype ranks as medium-sized (0.01 to 0.1%) in terms of frequency. The CDR3 loop is CASSLWGQGYTDTQYF. This sequence joins TRBV5-5 and TRBJ2-3; TCRdb's D call, TRBD1, is unchecked because there is no DNA. Germline-derived CDR1 and CDR2 are SGHKS and YYEKEE (reference sequence). The CDR3 has 16 residues.

Frequency places this clonotype as large. The rearrangement links TRBV4-3 to TRBJ2-3; TCRdb outputs TRBD2, but without DNA this stays unchecked. There are 16 residues in the CDR3. The germline gives CDR1 LGHNA, CDR2 YSLEER. The CDR3 region is CASSQFSAGGVDTQYF.

The chain couples TRBV29-1 to TRBJ2-7. The germline V gene has CDR1 SQVTM and CDR2 ANQGSEA. The CDR3 runs to 15 residues. CDR3 region: CSVETLLGSSYEQYF.

By frequency, this clonotype is medium-sized. The genes are TRBV12-3 or TRBV12-4 and TRBJ1-3; the D gene TCRdb calls, TRBD1, cannot be checked with no DNA. This CDR3 comprises 14 residues. Here the CDR3 reads CASSFSGAGNTIYF.

The J gene is TRBJ2-5, the V gene TRBV7-2; absent DNA, TCRdb's TRBD1 call cannot be checked. In germline, CDR1 is SGHTA, CDR2 FQGNSA. The CDR3 spans 13 residues. The CDR3 reads CASSSGTGETQYF.

By frequency, this clonotype is medium-sized. J is TRBJ2-7 and V is TRBV4-1; checking the TCRdb D call of TRBD2 is not possible without DNA. The CDR3 is 16 amino acids. The germline CDR1 and CDR2 sequences are MGHRA and YSYEKL. The CDR3 reads CASSPLGLAGEYEQYF.

According to its frequency, this clonotype is large (0.1 to 1%). This chain joins TRBV28 and TRBJ2-7. The germline V gene encodes CDR1 MDHEN and CDR2 SYDVKM. The CDR3 has 14 amino acids. The chain's CDR3 is CASSLSRHHYEQYF.

In terms of frequency, this clonotype is large. This chain links TRBV28 with TRBJ2-6. Germline lookup yields CDR1 MDHEN and CDR2 SYDVKM. The CDR3 spans 13 residues. This chain's CDR3 is CASSSGWANVLTF.

This clonotype is identified as large from frequency. The chain links TRBV27 to TRBJ1-1. The CDR3 extends over 12 amino acids. Per the germline V gene, CDR1 is MNHEY and CDR2 is SMNVEV (reference sequence). CDR3: CASSSVGTEAFF.

This clonotype is labeled medium-sized based on frequency. The chain is built from TRBV20-1 and TRBJ2-5. The CDR3 is 12 residues long. The V gene's germline CDR1 is DFQATT and CDR2 SNEGSKA (reference sequence). CDR3 amino acids: CSASEGKETQYF.

This clonotype is classed as medium-sized by frequency. The chain uses TRBV18 and TRBJ1-1. The germline V gene has CDR1 KGHSH and CDR2 LQKENI. This CDR3 contains 14 residues. CDR3 protein: CASSPDVMNTEAFF.

Its frequency marks this clonotype as medium-sized. V usage is TRBV19 and J usage is TRBJ1-2; the D gene TCRdb calls, TRBD1, cannot be checked with no DNA. The V gene's germline CDR1 is LNHDA and CDR2 SQIVND (reference sequence). The CDR3 has 15 residues. CDR3 residues: CASSISAGAMDGYTF.

The CDR3: CSVEGGTGAETQYF. The rearrangement links TRBV29-1 to TRBJ2-5; TCRdb names TRBD1, which stays unverified in the absence of DNA. Germline CDR1 reads SQVTM; CDR2 reads ANQGSEA. This CDR3 has 14 amino acids.

This chain uses TRBV12-3 or TRBV12-4 with TRBJ2-1; the D call from TCRdb, TRBD1, cannot be confirmed without DNA. This CDR3 is 18 amino acids long. The CDR3 loop reads CASSRRSGPTSSYNEQFF.

The chain carries TRBV28 and TRBJ2-1. The length of the CDR3 is 18 residues. Germline-derived CDR1 and CDR2 are MDHEN and SYDVKM. CDR3 region: CASSLSSWLRSSYNEQFF.

This clonotype shows up as large by frequency. The chain links TRBV6-2 or TRBV6-3 to TRBJ1-2. Germline V gives CDR1 MNHEY, CDR2 SVGEGT. The CDR3 has 14 residues. The CDR3: CASMAAGSTYGYTF.

This clonotype is called medium-sized based on its frequency. The CDR3 sequence: CASSFSGTSYEQYF. The gene calls are TRBV5-1 and TRBJ2-7. The CDR3 is 14 amino acids. CDR1 is SGHRS and CDR2 is YFSETQ in the germline V gene.

This clonotype registers medium-sized by frequency. The V call is TRBV12-3 or TRBV12-4, the J call TRBJ1-1. The CDR3 length is 14 residues. The CDR3 is CASSLQGSGTEAFF.